The source of this TCR beta chain is a study of regulatory T cells in long-lasting Graves disease. Arm-PCR with iRepertoire HTBI primers amplified the CDR3 regions for these TCR beta libraries. Each CDR3 protein gets one entry after TCRdb re-called the multiplex PCR reads with MiXCR. The sample holds approximately 690,000 distinct CDR3 sequences, around 32% seen once. The CDR3 runs to 19 residues. V lost 7 bases and J lost 2; bases outside the gene matches: 19. This sample's time point: persistent/refractory GD, antithyroid drugs over 5 years with positive TRAb. Extracted PBMC RNA gave rise to the TCR library.

This specimen was peripheral blood mononuclear cells (PBMCs), taken when the disease was refractory, from a patient treated with antithyroid drugs. The TCR was taken from a female donor with Graves disease. This sequence joins TRBV12-3 or TRBV12-4 and TRBJ1-5, with TRBD1 matching 8 bases. CDR3 sequence reads: CASTLSGTGGSLRNQPQHF. In DNA, the CDR3 is TGTGCCAGCACCCTATCCGGGACAGGCGGATCTTTGCGCAATCAGCCCCAGCATTTT.